These T cell receptor beta chains were read from a single sample in a study of T cell repertoires in cytomegalovirus infection. For these TCRs, the target antigens are not known. MiXCR, applied by TCRdb to the reads, yields one record per CDR3 protein. The sample shows some 62,000 distinct CDR3 sequences, 20% to 25% of them seen only once. The sequenced sample was CD8+ T cells from cultured PBMCs, obtained from culture after CMV antigen stimulation. All receptors derive from a human donor in good health (CMV status not recorded). Some clones in this sample may be carry-over from other donors' samples. CDR3s include the opening cysteine and the closing phenylalanine or tryptophan. A D gene is named only where the DNA matches it firmly. The size field is filled for only some rows; it gives once, few, many or a size class.

>TRBJ1-4|TRBV6-2/TRBV6-3|NA|NA
CASSYGSESNEKLFF
TGTGCCAGCAGTTACGGCTCGGAGTCTAATGAAAAACTGTTTTTT
>TRBJ2-2|TRBV7-6|few|NA
CASSLKSGPGRGELFF
TGTGCCAGCAGCTTAAAGAGCGGGCCGGGCAGAGGGGAGCTGTTTTTT
>TRBJ2-2|TRBV28|NA|NA
CASSLYARSNTGELFF
TGTGCCAGCAGTTTATACGCCAGATCGAACACCGGGGAGCTGTTTTTT
>TRBJ1-1|TRBV29-1|NA|TRBD1
CSVGGTGVRTEAFF
TGCAGCGTTGGGGGGACAGGGGTTCGGACTGAAGCTTTCTTT
>TRBJ1-4|TRBV4-1|NA|TRBD1
CASSHHRDSNEKLFF
TGCGCCAGCAGCCATCACCGGGACAGTAATGAAAAACTGTTTTTT
>TRBJ2-7|TRBV7-2|few|TRBD1
CASSRGQGGYEQYF
TGTGCCAGCAGCCGGGGACAGGGTGGTTACGAGCAGTACTTC
>TRBJ2-1|TRBV7-2|once|NA
CASSFGDGYYNEQFF
TGTGCCAGCAGCTTCGGGGACGGTTACTACAATGAGCAGTTCTTC
>TRBJ2-1|TRBV2|NA|NA
CASSPGEQFF
TGTGCCAGCAGTCCAGGAGAGCAGTTCTTC
>TRBJ2-5|TRBV12-3/TRBV12-4|few|TRBD2
CASSVAGVQETQYF
TGTGCCAGCAGTGTGGCGGGGGTCCAAGAGACCCAGTACTTC
>TRBJ1-5|TRBV7-2|many|TRBD1
CASSRTGLGQPQHF
TGTGCCAGCAGCCGGACAGGCCTCGGACAGCCCCAGCATTTT
>TRBJ2-1|TRBV7-8|NA|NA
CASRVSWGSSYNEQFF
TGTGCCAGCAGAGTGTCGTGGGGTAGCTCCTACAATGAGCAGTTCTTC
>TRBJ2-7|TRBV28|NA|NA
CASSFRRVILGEQYF
TGTGCCAGCAGTTTTAGGCGTGTTATTCTTGGGGAGCAGTACTTC
>TRBJ1-2|TRBV12-3/TRBV12-4|few|NA
CASSYGTPWSYTF
TGTGCCAGCAGTTACGGGACTCCCTGGAGCTACACCTTC
>TRBJ1-2|TRBV4-3|few|TRBD1
CASSQDLGDRGHYGYTF
TGCGCCAGCAGCCAAGATTTGGGGGACAGGGGACACTATGGCTACACCTTC
>TRBJ2-2|TRBV7-9|few|TRBD1
CASSPLDRPANTGELFF
TGTGCCAGCAGCCCCTTGGACAGGCCGGCGAACACCGGGGAGCTGTTTTTT
>TRBJ1-5|TRBV7-2|NA|TRBD1
CASGQGRYQPQHF
TGTGCCAGCGGACAGGGGAGGTATCAGCCCCAGCATTTT
>TRBJ1-2|TRBV24-1|few|NA
CATSGPGMRGYTF
TGTGCCACCAGTGGGCCAGGGATGCGTGGCTACACCTTC
>TRBJ2-5|TRBV7-7|many|NA
CASSRTDQETQYF
TGTGCTAGCAGCCGGACAGACCAAGAGACCCAGTACTTC
>TRBJ2-3|TRBV6-2/TRBV6-3|few|TRBD2
CASSSQLAGGRDTQYF
TGTGCCAGCAGCTCTCAACTAGCGGGGGGTCGAGATACGCAGTATTTT
>TRBJ2-7|TRBV7-2|NA|TRBD1
CASSLAGTGFHEQYF
TGTGCCAGCAGCTTAGCAGGGACAGGGTTCCACGAGCAGTACTTC
>TRBJ2-1|TRBV28|few|TRBD2
CASSLSASGGVGEQFF
TGTGCCAGCAGTTTGTCGGCTAGCGGGGGGGTTGGTGAGCAGTTCTTC
>TRBJ1-2|TRBV7-2|NA|NA
CASSHMREYGYTF
TGTGCCAGCAGCCATATGAGGGAATATGGCTACACCTTC
>TRBJ2-2|TRBV2|few|NA
CATAGAGELFF
TGTGCCACCGCGGGTGCCGGGGAGCTGTTTTTT
>TRBJ1-1|TRBV19|many|NA
CASRLTPNTEAFF
TGTGCCAGTAGGCTGACACCGAACACTGAAGCTTTCTTT
>TRBJ1-6|TRBV7-2|few|NA
CASSLVGGYNSPLHF
TGTGCCAGCAGCTTAGTGGGCGGTTATAATTCACCCCTCCACTTT
>TRBJ1-1|TRBV29-1|few|TRBD1
CSVETGSAEAFF
TGCAGCGTTGAGACAGGGTCCGCTGAAGCTTTCTTT